This TCR beta chain was documented in a study of radiotherapy plus CTLA-4 blockade in lung cancer. Details on this clone: Its antigen is undetermined.

Focal radiation was given together with CTLA-4 blockade (ipilimumab) to patients with chemo-refractory metastatic non-small-cell lung cancer. In germline, CDR1 is LGHNA, CDR2 YNFKEQ. The J segment lost 7 bases and the V segment lost 2 bases, leaving 7 bases of the junction unmatched. The CDR3 runs 16 residues. Study conclusions and caveats: The study found tumor-derived TCR clones expanded in blood after radiotherapy plus ipilimumab.

Libraries were prepared by immunoSEQ multiplex PCR; TCRdb keeps only in-frame clonotypes and omits some of them. The table includes 90,000 to 130,000 clones, roughly four fifths detected once. The TCR comes from a human donor with non-small cell lung cancer that progressed on radiotherapy plus ipilimumab. Some clones in this sample may be carry-over from other donors' samples. Here the sequenced sample was peripheral blood, taken from a patient treated with radiotherapy plus ipilimumab. V gene TRBV4-2 combines with J gene TRBJ1-6; TRBD1 matches at 8 bases. CDR3 nucleotides: TGTGCCAGCAGCCAATCCGGACAGGGAAGCAATTCACCCCTCCACTTT. Amino acid sequence: CASSQSGQGSNSPLHF.